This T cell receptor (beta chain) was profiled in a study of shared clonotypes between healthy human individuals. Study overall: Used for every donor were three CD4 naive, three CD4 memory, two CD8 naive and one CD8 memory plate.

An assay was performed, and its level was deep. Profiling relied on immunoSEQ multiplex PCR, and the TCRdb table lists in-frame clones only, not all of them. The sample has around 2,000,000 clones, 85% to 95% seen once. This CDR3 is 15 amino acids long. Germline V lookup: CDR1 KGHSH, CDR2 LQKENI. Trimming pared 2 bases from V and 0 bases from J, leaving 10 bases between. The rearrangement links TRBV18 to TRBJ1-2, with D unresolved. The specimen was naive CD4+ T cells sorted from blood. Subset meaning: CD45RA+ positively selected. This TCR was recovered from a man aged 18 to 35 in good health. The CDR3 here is CASSPTAEANYGYTF. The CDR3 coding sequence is TGTGCCAGCTCACCAACGGCAGAAGCTAACTATGGCTACACCTTC.